The source of this T cell receptor beta chain is a study of cytomegalovirus exposure and HLA in healthy donors. 60 Vbeta and 13 Jbeta primers were used in PCR. Repertoires were generated with immunoSEQ multiplex PCR, while TCRdb's copy carries only in-frame clones and drops some. The table lists around 300,000 clones, 70% to 90% of them singletons. Study-wide points: When analyzed later, a missense DCLRE1C variant was found to be linked to TCR beta V- and J-gene trimming.

As regards this clone: Antigen specificity is unknown.

With 3 bases removed from V and 4 bases from J, the gap between germline ends came to 7 bases. The germline V gene has CDR1 MNHNS and CDR2 SASEGT. This CDR3 contains 13 residues. Sequencing used PBMCs. The receptor was isolated from a woman in her forties in good health and CMV-seropositive. This chain joins TRBV6-1 and TRBJ1-5; D remains ambiguous. CDR3 residues: CASSDSFNQPQHF. In DNA, the CDR3 is TGTGCCAGCAGTGACTCCTTTAATCAGCCCCAGCATTTT.